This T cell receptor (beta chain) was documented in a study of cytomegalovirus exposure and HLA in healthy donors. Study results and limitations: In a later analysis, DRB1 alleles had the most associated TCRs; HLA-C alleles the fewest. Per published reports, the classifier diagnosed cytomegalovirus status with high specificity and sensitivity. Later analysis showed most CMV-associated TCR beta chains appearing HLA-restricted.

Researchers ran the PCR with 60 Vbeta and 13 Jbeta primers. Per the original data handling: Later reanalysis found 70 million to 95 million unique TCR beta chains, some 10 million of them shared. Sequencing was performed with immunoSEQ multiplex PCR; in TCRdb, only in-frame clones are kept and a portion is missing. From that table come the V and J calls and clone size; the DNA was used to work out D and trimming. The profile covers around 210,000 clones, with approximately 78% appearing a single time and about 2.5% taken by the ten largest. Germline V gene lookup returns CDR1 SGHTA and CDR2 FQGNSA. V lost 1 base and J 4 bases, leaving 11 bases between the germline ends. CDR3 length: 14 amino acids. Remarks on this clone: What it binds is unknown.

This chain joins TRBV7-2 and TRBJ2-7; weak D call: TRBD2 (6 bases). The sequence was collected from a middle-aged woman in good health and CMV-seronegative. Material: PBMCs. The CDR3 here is CASSLDLAAYEQYF. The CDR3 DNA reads TGTGCCAGCAGCTTAGATTTAGCGGCATACGAGCAGTACTTC.